Presented here are 21 T cell receptor beta chains from one specimen sequenced in a study of blood T cells in healthy people across ages. Then a second PCR, running roughly 7 to 11 cycles, was carried out with a sample-barcoded 5' primer and a J-beta primer mix. TCRdb reprocessed the 5' RACE reads with MiXCR, giving one entry per CDR3 protein. The sample holds 850,000 to 950,000 distinct CDR3 sequences; more than 25% are singletons and the top ten take 15% to 20%. Sequenced input: blood. The receptors stem from a woman of 80 years or more in good health.

CDR3 DNA: TGTGCCAGCAGCGAAATAGGACAGACTAATCAGCCCCAGCATTTT. It yields the protein CASSEIGQTNQPQHF. The chain links TRBV6-1 to TRBJ1-5; a weak D match, TRBD1 (6 bases). The CDR3 has 15 amino acids. Germline lookup yields CDR1 MNHNS and CDR2 SASEGT. The germline V and J ends were trimmed by 6 bases and 4 bases, with 16 bases remaining between them.

The chain uses TRBV7-2 and TRBJ2-7; 8 bases are a match to TRBD2. The CDR3 has 17 residues. V lost 1 base to trimming and J lost 0 bases; unmatched junction nucleotides: 8. Looked up from germline, CDR1 is SGHTA and CDR2 is FQGNSA. DNA of the CDR3: TGTGCCAGCAGCTTAGGGCCTAGCGGGCTGATCTCCTACGAGCAGTACTTC. It codes for CASSLGPSGLISYEQYF.

This clonotype showed up many times. The chain links TRBV6-2 or TRBV6-3 to TRBJ2-3; D not certain. The V gene's germline CDR1 is MNHEY and CDR2 SVGEGT. This CDR3 has 17 residues. Trimming removed 4 bases at V and 8 bases at J, with 25 bases between. Here the CDR3 DNA reads TGTGCCAGCAGTTTTCTCGGAGTCCCGGCACCAACGGGTACGCAGTATTTT. Its translation is CASSFLGVPAPTGTQYF.

Written as DNA, the CDR3 is TGTGCCAGCACTACACACGGGGAGACCCAGTACTTC. Encoded protein: CASTTHGETQYF. The chain links TRBV2 to TRBJ2-4; D is ambiguous. Judging by the DNA end, TRBJ2-5 fits better; the J call may be wrong. The length of the CDR3 is 12 residues. CDR1 is SNHLY and CDR2 is FYNNEI in the germline V gene.

The V call is TRBV4-3, the J call TRBJ2-2; D is perhaps TRBD2 (6 bases). The CDR3 sequence is 16 residues long. Germline V lookup: CDR1 LGHNA, CDR2 YSLEER. Trimming removed 5 bases from V and 0 bases from J, with 13 bases in between. The CDR3 loop reads CASSKEGLANTGELFF. CDR3 bases: TGCGCCAGCAGCAAGGAGGGACTCGCGAACACCGGGGAGCTGTTTTTT.

This clonotype showed up many times. V is TRBV12-3 or TRBV12-4 and J is TRBJ1-6; 7 bases are a match to TRBD1. This CDR3 has 15 amino acids. Losses at the gene ends were 2 bases for V and 14 bases for J; bases not matched to a gene: 12. This chain's CDR3 is CASSLRDREIAALHF. CDR3 in DNA: TGTGCCAGCAGTTTACGGGACAGAGAAATCGCGGCCCTCCACTTT.

Note on this clonotype: This may be a read error, as it is one base from a much larger clone. The chain links TRBV15 to TRBJ2-1; 9 positions agree with TRBD2. Germline V gene lookup returns CDR1 LNHNV and CDR2 YYDKDF (reference sequence). The CDR3 sequence is 15 residues long. J was trimmed by 4 bases and V by 5 bases; bases with no gene match: 6. Here the CDR3 DNA reads TGTGCCACCAGCCCCGGGGCGGGGGGGTACAATGAGCAGTTCTTC. Amino acid sequence: CATSPGAGGYNEQFF.

In the case of this clonotype: Possible read error: a much larger clone is one base away. The J gene is TRBJ2-1, the V gene TRBV7-2, with 7 positions matching TRBD1. Germline-derived CDR1 and CDR2 are SGHTA and FQGNSA. This CDR3 region has 14 residues. Here the CDR3 reads CASSPDRSYNERFF. CDR3 DNA: TGTGCCAGCAGCCCGGACAGGTCCTACAATGAGCGGTTCTTC.

This chain links TRBV10-2 with TRBJ2-7, with 8 bases identical to TRBD2. Trimming at V came to 8 bases and at J to 2 bases, leaving 11 bases not matched to a gene. The CDR3 runs to 15 residues. In germline, CDR1 is WSHSY, CDR2 SAAADI. CDR3 region: CASQNRGTRPYEQYF. CDR3 bases: TGCGCCAGCCAAAATAGAGGGACTAGACCCTACGAGCAGTACTTC.

As regards this clonotype: Compared with germline, one end of the junction differs, possibly owing to a read error. This chain connects TRBV4-3 to TRBJ2-1; possibly TRBD1 for D (5 bases). CDR3 length: 14 residues. Looked up from germline, CDR1 is LGHNA and CDR2 is YSLEER. CDR3 sequence: CAGSQGIPYNEQFF. DNA for the CDR3: TGCGCCGGCAGCCAGGGTATTCCCTACAATGAGCAGTTCTTC.

The chain carries TRBV2 and TRBJ2-5; D is possibly TRBD2 (7 bases). This CDR3 spans 17 amino acids. The V gene lost 4 bases and the J gene lost 11 bases, with 29 bases spanning the gap. Germline CDR1 is SNHLY and CDR2 is FYNNEI. CDR3 bases: TGTGCCAGCAGTGTAGGGGGGGTCAGCGGGGCGGTTGAGGAGCAGTACTTC. Translating gives CASSVGGVSGAVEEQYF.

There are many counts of this clonotype. The chain carries TRBV11-2 and TRBJ2-3; 10 positions match TRBD2. The CDR3 length is 17 residues. Germline V gene sequence: CDR1 SGHAT, CDR2 FQNNGV. V lost 4 bases, J lost 2 bases, and 9 bases stayed unmatched. CDR3 sequence (DNA): TGTGCCAGCAGCTCGGAGCTAGCGGGGGACCTCACAGATACGCAGTATTTT. This translates into CASSSELAGDLTDTQYF.

This clonotype has a count of ten or more. This chain connects TRBV25-1 to TRBJ2-5; 8 bases agree with TRBD1. V lost 7 bases to trimming and J lost 4 bases; unmatched junction nucleotides: 2. CDR1 MGHDK and CDR2 SYGVNS come from the germline V gene. This CDR3 region has 12 residues. The CDR3, as DNA: TGTGCCAGCACAGGGGGCTTAGAGACCCAGTACTTC. Protein: CASTGGLETQYF.

The gene calls are TRBV7-9 and TRBJ1-2; D is possibly TRBD1 (5 bases). CDR1 is SEHNR, CDR2 FQNEAQ, per germline (reference sequence). Trimming shortened V by 4 bases and J by 4 bases, and 16 bases separated the two germline ends. The CDR3 length is 15 residues. The CDR3 bases are TGTGCCAGCAGCTCGGAGATCGGGGCTGGCTATGGCTACACCTTC. The encoded protein is CASSSEIGAGYGYTF.

This clonotype has just a few counts. A much larger clone lies one base from this, so it may be a read error. The rearrangement joins TRBV7-2 to TRBJ2-7; D possibly corresponds to TRBD2 (6 bases). This CDR3 has 16 amino acids. Germline values: CDR1 SGHTA, CDR2 FQGNSA. V lost 5 bases, J lost 7 bases, and 24 bases lay in between. This CDR3 is CASSAGGVMGYNEQYF. For the CDR3, the DNA is TGTGCCAGCAGCGCCGGAGGGGTAATGGGCTACAATGAGCAGTACTTC.

This clonotype has a handful of counts. In DNA form, the CDR3 reads TGTGCCAGCAGCCCCGGGTACGTCGCCTACTATGGCTACACCTTC. Residues: CASSPGYVAYYGYTF. The chain employs TRBV12-3 or TRBV12-4 and TRBJ1-2; D is uncertain. This CDR3 has 15 residues. V lost 6 bases to trimming and J lost 3 bases, with 17 bases between them.

This clonotype was recorded a few times. The J gene is TRBJ2-1, the V gene TRBV27, with D maybe TRBD2 (6 bases). Germline values: CDR1 MNHEY, CDR2 SMNVEV (reference sequence). V was shortened by 4 bases and J by 5 bases, with 18 bases between the two germline ends. The CDR3 runs to 16 residues. This CDR3 reads CASSYRGGPGHNEQFF. CDR3 nucleotides: TGTGCCAGCAGTTATAGGGGAGGTCCGGGACACAATGAGCAGTTCTTC.

About this clonotype: One end of the junction is discordant with germline, which a read error may explain. V is TRBV11-2 and J is TRBJ2-5; D ambiguous. This CDR3 comprises 15 residues. Germline assignment: CDR1 SGHAT and CDR2 FQNNGV. This chain's CDR3 is CAGSQGLGMQETQYF. The DNA of the CDR3 is TGTGCCGGCAGCCAAGGGCTGGGAATGCAAGAGACCCAGTACTTC.

The V and J genes are TRBV12-5 and TRBJ2-5, with TRBD1 matching over 7 bases. Germline V CDR1 and CDR2: LGHNT, FRNRAP. The length of the CDR3 is 16 residues. V trimming: 1 base; J trimming: 1 base; junction bases outside the gene matches: 6. CDR3 amino acids: CASGLGAGGFQETQYF. Written as DNA, the CDR3 is TGTGCTAGTGGTTTGGGGGCAGGGGGTTTCCAAGAGACCCAGTACTTC.

V is TRBV30 and J is TRBJ1-2; D is undetermined. Germline CDR1 reads GTSNPN; CDR2 reads SVGIG (reference sequence). The CDR3 length is 13 residues. V gave up 3 bases and J gave up 8 bases, with 16 bases separating them. Here the CDR3 DNA reads TGTGCCTGGAGGGACGGGCCCCACCAGGGCTACACCTTC. Translation: CAWRDGPHQGYTF. Full variable domain (rest looked up from reference TRBV30 and TRBJ1-2): SQTIHQWPATLVQPVGSPLSLECTVEGTSNPNLYWYRQAAGRGLQLLFYSVGIGQISSEVPQNLSASRPQDRQFILSSKKLLLSDSGFYLCAWRDGPHQGYTFGSGTRLTVV.

This clonotype was observed a handful of times. The chain carries TRBV18 and TRBJ2-3, with 9 nucleotides matching TRBD2. The V segment lost 3 bases and the J segment 7 bases; nucleotides outside the gene matches: 11. The CDR3 has 16 residues. CDR1 and CDR2 from the germline V gene are KGHSH and LQKENI. In DNA, the CDR3 is TGTGCCAGCTCACCCGGGACTAGCCCCATCCCACATACGCAGTATTTT. Its translation: CASSPGTSPIPHTQYF.